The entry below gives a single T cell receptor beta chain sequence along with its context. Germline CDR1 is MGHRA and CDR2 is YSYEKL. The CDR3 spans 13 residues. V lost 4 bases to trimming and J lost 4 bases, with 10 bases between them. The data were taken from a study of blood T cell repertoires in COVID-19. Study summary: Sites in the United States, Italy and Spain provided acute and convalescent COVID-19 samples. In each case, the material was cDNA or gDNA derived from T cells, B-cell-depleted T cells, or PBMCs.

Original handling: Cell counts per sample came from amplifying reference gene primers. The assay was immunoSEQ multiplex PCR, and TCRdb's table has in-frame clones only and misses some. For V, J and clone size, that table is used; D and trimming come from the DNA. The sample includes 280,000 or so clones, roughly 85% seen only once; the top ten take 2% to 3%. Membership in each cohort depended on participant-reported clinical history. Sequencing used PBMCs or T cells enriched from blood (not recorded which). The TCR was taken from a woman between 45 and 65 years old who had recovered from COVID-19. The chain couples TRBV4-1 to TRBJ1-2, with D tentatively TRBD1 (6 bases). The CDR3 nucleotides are TGCGCCAGCAGCCGGACAGTTATCTATGGCTACACCTTC. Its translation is CASSRTVIYGYTF.